These 25 T cell receptor beta chains originate from one sample sequenced in a study of cytomegalovirus exposure and HLA in healthy donors. Sequenced by immunoSEQ multiplex PCR; TCRdb stores in-frame clones only, minus some. The repertoire holds a few hundred thousand clones, with 75% to 90% as singletons. Specimen: PBMCs. The source is a woman in her late teens or twenties in good health and CMV-seronegative.

The chain has TRBV29-1 and TRBJ2-7; possible D gene TRBD1, 6 bases. V lost 4 bases to trimming and J lost 6 bases, with 16 bases between them. CDR3 length: 13 amino acids. From germline, CDR1 is SQVTM and CDR2 ANQGSEA. The CDR3: CSVGNRALVEQYF. CDR3 DNA: TGCAGCGTTGGCAACAGGGCTCTCGTCGAGCAGTACTTC.

The chain links TRBV5-6 to TRBJ2-3; D call uncertain. CDR1 and CDR2 (germline): SGHDT, YYEEEE. V lost 2 bases, J lost 2 bases, and 9 bases lay in between. The length of the CDR3 is 14 residues. The CDR3 sequence: CASSFTGYTDTQYF. As DNA, the CDR3 is TGTGCCAGCAGCTTCACCGGGTACACAGATACGCAGTATTTT. Combining the CDR3 with reference TRBV5-6 and TRBJ2-3 gives the whole variable domain DAGVTQSPTHLIKTRGQQVTLRCSPKSGHDTVSWYQQALGQGPQFIFQYYEEEERQRGNFPDRFSGHQFPNYSSELNVNALLLGDSALYLCASSFTGYTDTQYFGPGTRLTVL.

V usage is TRBV25-1 and J usage is TRBJ2-4; 8 positions agree with TRBD1. J lost 6 bases, V lost 4 bases, and 5 bases had no gene match. The CDR3 loop spans 14 amino acids. CDR1 is MGHDK and CDR2 is SYGVNS in the germline V gene. This CDR3 is CASSGQGTTNIQYF. DNA of the CDR3: TGTGCCAGCAGTGGACAGGGGACGACAAACATTCAGTACTTC.

V gene TRBV9 combines with J gene TRBJ1-2; maybe TRBD1 (6 bases). The CDR3 consists of 15 residues. Per germline, CDR1 SGDLS and CDR2 YYNGEE. Between the trimmed V and J ends, which lost 0 bases and 0 bases, there was a span of 9 bases. The CDR3 sequence: CASSVAEGANYGYTF. DNA of the CDR3: TGTGCCAGCAGCGTAGCAGAGGGGGCTAACTATGGCTACACCTTC.

The V call is TRBV5-1, the J call TRBJ2-7; 7 bases map to TRBD1. V dropped 4 bases and J dropped 2; count of bases not matched to a gene: 9. Germline CDR1 reads SGHRS; CDR2 reads YFSETQ. The CDR3 sequence is 15 residues long. The DNA of the CDR3 is TGCGCCAGCAGCACCGGACAGGCCACCACCTACGAGCAGTACTTC. The encoded protein is CASSTGQATTYEQYF.

V and J are TRBV27 and TRBJ2-3, with TRBD2 matching over 8 bases. The CDR3 consists of 15 residues. Germline V gene lookup returns CDR1 MNHEY and CDR2 SMNVEV (reference sequence). The V gene end was trimmed by 2 bases and the J gene end by 3 bases; junction bases not matched to a gene: 4. CDR3 bases: TGTGCCAGCAGTTTACAAGCGGGAGAGACAGATACGCAGTATTTT. Translated, it gives CASSLQAGETDTQYF.

The rearrangement links TRBV7-8 to TRBJ2-7, with 9 bases fitting TRBD1. V shed 5 bases and J 4 bases; nucleotides not matched to a gene: 12. The germline V gene has CDR1 SGHVS and CDR2 FQNEAQ. The CDR3 extends over 16 amino acids. Here the CDR3 DNA reads TGTGCCAGCAGCCAACCCCGGGACAGGGTCCAATACGAGCAGTACTTC. As protein: CASSQPRDRVQYEQYF.

V is TRBV28 and J is TRBJ2-1, with D hard to call. CDR1 MDHEN and CDR2 SYDVKM come from the germline V gene. CDR3 size: 13 residues. Trimming left V 3 bases short and J 9 bases short, with 12 bases between. The CDR3 loop is CASSLETRIEQFF. The CDR3 coding sequence is TGTGCCAGCAGTTTGGAGACCCGCATTGAGCAGTTCTTC. The full variable domain, its missing parts supplied by reference TRBV28 and TRBJ2-1, is DVKVTQSSRYLVKRTGEKVFLECVQDMDHENMFWYRQDPGLGLRLIYFSYDVKMKEKGDIPEGYSVSREKKERFSLILESASTNQTSMYLCASSLETRIEQFFGPGTRLTVL.

The J gene is TRBJ1-2, the V gene TRBV7-8, with TRBD1 matching 7 bases. Germline CDR1 and CDR2: SGHVS and FQNEAQ. The CDR3 is made up of 15 amino acids. Trimming took 6 bases from V and 5 from J; bases not matched to a gene: 12. This CDR3 reads CASRSLGTETYGYTF. The CDR3 DNA is TGTGCCAGCAGGAGCTTAGGGACAGAGACTTATGGCTACACCTTC.

The rearrangement joins TRBV5-1 to TRBJ1-5; D unresolved. Between the trimmed V and J ends, which lost 1 base and 3 bases, there was a span of 8 bases. This CDR3 is built from 14 residues. CDR1 and CDR2 from the germline V gene are SGHRS and YFSETQ. This chain's CDR3 is CASSLSGFNQPQHF. Written as DNA, the CDR3 is TGCGCCAGCAGCTTGTCAGGATTCAATCAGCCCCAGCATTTT.

The V and J genes are TRBV5-4 and TRBJ2-2, with 10 bases lining up with TRBD2. CDR3 length equals 17 residues. The trim removed 0 bases at V and 0 bases at J, leaving 2 bases unmatched. The V gene's germline CDR1 is SGHNT and CDR2 YYREEE (reference sequence). The CDR3 is CASSLGGTSANTGELFF. CDR3 DNA: TGTGCCAGCAGCTTGGGCGGGACTAGCGCGAACACCGGGGAGCTGTTTTTT. Complete variable domain (other parts from reference TRBV5-4 and TRBJ2-2): ETGVTQSPTHLIKTRGQQVTLRCSSQSGHNTVSWYQQALGQGPQFIFQYYREEENGRGNFPPRFSGLQFPNYSSELNVNALELDDSALYLCASSLGGTSANTGELFFGEGSRLTVL.

V is TRBV7-8 and J is TRBJ2-7; D unclear. The CDR3 totals 17 residues. V lost 7 bases and J 2 bases, leaving 24 bases between the germline ends. Germline-derived CDR1 and CDR2 are SGHVS and FQNEAQ. The CDR3 DNA reads as TGTGCCAGCACCCCCGCACCGGAACTGGGCTCTACCTACGAGCAGTACTTC. Amino acid sequence: CASTPAPELGSTYEQYF. The full variable domain, completed using reference TRBV7-8 and TRBJ2-7, is GAGVSQSPRYKVAKRGQDVALRCDPISGHVSLFWYQQALGQGPEFLTYFQNEAQLDKSGLPSDRFFAERPEGSVSTLKIQRTQQEDSAVYLCASTPAPELGSTYEQYFGPGTRLTVT.

The chain couples TRBV6-6 to TRBJ2-2; D uncertain. In germline, CDR1 is MNHNY, CDR2 SVGAGI (reference sequence). V was pared by 4 bases and J by 6 bases, with 9 bases between. CDR3 length: 13 amino acids. In DNA, the CDR3 is TGTGCCAGCAGTTCTTCTACGGCCGGGGAGCTGTTTTTT. Protein sequence: CASSSSTAGELFF.

V gene TRBV27 combines with J gene TRBJ2-7, with D perhaps TRBD1 (5 bases). The ends were cut back, 6 bases at V and 5 bases at J, with 17 bases in the middle. This CDR3 is built from 14 residues. In germline, CDR1 is MNHEY, CDR2 SMNVEV (reference sequence). CDR3: CASRYRSEAHEQYF. The DNA for the CDR3 is TGTGCCAGCAGGTACAGGTCCGAGGCTCACGAGCAGTACTTC.

This clone has just a few counts. This chain connects TRBV4-3 to TRBJ1-2, with TRBD1 as a possible D gene (5 bases). Germline CDR1 reads LGHNA; CDR2 reads YSLEER. The CDR3 consists of 15 residues. V lost 4 bases and J lost 8, with 20 bases in between. In nucleotides, the CDR3 is TGCGCCAGCAGCCGGGGGGACGGCACCTCCTGGGGCTACACCTTC. It codes for CASSRGDGTSWGYTF.

The chain carries TRBV6-6 and TRBJ1-5; tentative D call: TRBD1 (5 bases). V was pared by 7 bases and J by 3 bases, with 10 bases between. Germline-derived CDR1 and CDR2 are MNHNY and SVGAGI (reference sequence). The CDR3 is 13 residues long. CDR3 region: CASNLGANQPQHF. Here the CDR3 DNA reads TGTGCCAGCAACCTTGGGGCCAATCAGCCCCAGCATTTT.

The chain carries TRBV6-5 and TRBJ2-1; TRBD2 matches at 12 bases. Trimming cost V 5 bases and J 6 bases; bases outside gene matches: 2. The CDR3 runs 14 residues. Germline V lookup: CDR1 MNHEY, CDR2 SVGAGI. CDR3 nucleotides: TGTGCCAGCAGTCCTAGCGGGAGGGTCAATGAGCAGTTCTTC. As protein: CASSPSGRVNEQFF.

The chain uses TRBV28 and TRBJ2-1; possibly TRBD1 for D (6 bases). This CDR3 is built from 11 residues. V lost 6 bases and J 7 bases, leaving 7 bases between the germline ends. Germline CDR1 MDHEN, CDR2 SYDVKM. The CDR3 DNA reads TGTGCCAGCAGCCAGGGGAATGAGCAGTTCTTC. Translating it yields CASSQGNEQFF.

V and J are TRBV4-1 and TRBJ1-1; TRBD1 matches 8 bases. V dropped 1 base and J dropped 1; count of bases not matched to a gene: 2. Germline CDR1 is MGHRA and CDR2 is YSYEKL. This CDR3 spans 15 amino acids. This CDR3 reads CASSQGQGPNTEAFF. The CDR3 coding sequence is TGCGCCAGCAGCCAAGGACAGGGGCCGAACACTGAAGCTTTCTTT.

The rearrangement links TRBV15 to TRBJ1-2; D uncertain. The CDR3 runs to 15 residues. Germline-derived CDR1 and CDR2 are LNHNV and YYDKDF (reference sequence). With 6 bases removed from V and 4 bases from J, the gap between germline ends came to 18 bases. The CDR3 region has the DNA TGTGCCACCAGAAACGGTTTGGAGTCCCCCTATGGCTACACCTTC. Its protein product is CATRNGLESPYGYTF.

The gene calls are TRBV9 and TRBJ1-5; 10 bases line up with TRBD1. Losses at the gene ends were 3 bases for V and 7 bases for J; bases not matched to a gene: 22. The germline gives CDR1 SGDLS, CDR2 YYNGEE. This CDR3 is built from 20 residues. DNA for the CDR3: TGTGCCAGCAGCGCTAACCCGAAATGGAAGGGAGTGGACAGGGGGCAGCCCCAGCATTTT. Its protein product is CASSANPKWKGVDRGQPQHF.

This clone was seen more than once but under ten times. The rearrangement joins TRBV28 to TRBJ1-5; 7 bases agree with TRBD1. Trimming took 5 bases from V and 2 from J; bases not matched to a gene: 3. CDR1 is MDHEN, CDR2 SYDVKM, per germline. The CDR3 covers 14 residues. The CDR3 region has the DNA TGTGCCAGCAGTGACGGACAGGGCAATCAGCCCCAGCATTTT. It is translated as CASSDGQGNQPQHF.

V and J are TRBV2 and TRBJ1-4; 10 bases map to TRBD1. The CDR3 loop spans 14 amino acids. The V segment lost 4 bases and the J segment 7 bases; nucleotides outside the gene matches: 3. CDR1 and CDR2 (germline): SNHLY, FYNNEI. The CDR3 sequence is CASSAGTGAEKLFF. The CDR3 DNA reads as TGTGCCAGCAGTGCTGGGACAGGGGCTGAAAAACTGTTTTTT. The complete variable domain, with remaining parts taken from reference TRBV2 and TRBJ1-4, reads EPEVTQTPSHQVTQMGQEVILRCVPISNHLYFYWYRQILGQKVEFLVSFYNNEISEKSEIFDDQFSVERPDGSNFTLKIRSTKLEDSAMYFCASSAGTGAEKLFFGSGTQLSVL.

This clone was seen more than once but under ten times. The chain uses TRBV27 and TRBJ2-7, with D perhaps matching TRBD1 (5 bases). CDR1 is MNHEY and CDR2 is SMNVEV in the germline V gene (reference sequence). CDR3 length: 13 amino acids. Trimming stripped 6 bases from V and 6 bases from J, with 15 bases between. The CDR3 DNA sequence: TGTGCCAGCAGCCTCAGGGTGTGGGGCGAGCAGTACTTC. This encodes CASSLRVWGEQYF.

This chain connects TRBV9 to TRBJ1-1; TRBD1 aligns across 9 bases. Germline CDR1 and CDR2: SGDLS and YYNGEE. This CDR3 is built from 15 residues. Trimming at V came to 0 bases and at J to 5 bases, leaving 5 bases not matched to a gene. The DNA of the CDR3 is TGTGCCAGCAGCGTAGGGGACAGGGTTCGAACTGAAGCTTTCTTT. Translating gives CASSVGDRVRTEAFF.